Reported below is one TCR beta chain. This entry comes from a study of monozygotic twins with cystic fibrosis. Trimming left V 2 bases short and J 0 bases short, with 7 bases between. Germline CDR1 and CDR2: SGHTA and FQGNSA. The CDR3 runs to 15 residues. Assay used: immunoSEQ multiplex PCR; TCRdb lists only in-frame clones, some missing. The sample has about 32,000 clones; 92% are singletons. Sequences were obtained from blood. The V and J genes are TRBV7-2 and TRBJ2-2; D is unresolved. The TCR originated in a girl aged 2 to 10 with cystic fibrosis. CDR3 bases: TGTGCCAGCAGCTTAACGATCTCGAACACCGGGGAGCTGTTTTTT. Its protein is CASSLTISNTGELFF.